This T cell receptor beta chain was identified during a study of blood T cell repertoires in COVID-19. Overall study context: The origin of the acute and convalescent COVID-19 samples was the United States, Italy and Spain. The analysed material was cDNA or gDNA that came from T cells, B-cell-depleted T cells, or PBMCs.

In its sample, this clone was seen a few times. The J segment lost 10 bases and the V segment lost 3 bases, leaving 5 bases of the junction unmatched. The CDR3 loop spans 14 amino acids. The V gene's germline CDR1 is LNHDA and CDR2 SQIVND (reference sequence). As processed by the authors: Estimated nucleated cell counts came from reference gene primer amplification. Assay used: immunoSEQ multiplex PCR; TCRdb lists only in-frame clones, some missing. For V, J and clone size, that table is used; D and trimming come from the DNA. The sample holds around 180,000 clones, 70% to 90% seen once. The rearrangement uses TRBV19 and TRBJ1-6, with 8 bases fitting TRBD1. The clonotype was recovered from a man aged 55 to 70 with acute or convalescent COVID-19. The sequencing input was peripheral blood. CDR3 residues: CASSMEDRVSPLHF. CDR3 nucleotides: TGTGCCAGTAGTATGGAGGACAGGGTGTCACCCCTCCACTTT.